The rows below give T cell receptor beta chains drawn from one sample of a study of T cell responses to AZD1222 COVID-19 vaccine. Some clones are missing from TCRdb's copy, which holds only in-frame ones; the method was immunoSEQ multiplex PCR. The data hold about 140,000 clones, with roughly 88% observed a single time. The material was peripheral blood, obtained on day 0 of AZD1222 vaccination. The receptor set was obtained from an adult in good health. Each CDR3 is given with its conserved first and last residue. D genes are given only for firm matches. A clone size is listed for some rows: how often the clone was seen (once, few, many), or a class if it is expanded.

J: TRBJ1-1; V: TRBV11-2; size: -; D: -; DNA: TGTGCCAGCAGGAGTCAGATGGGGGGTGAAGCTTTCTTT; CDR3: CASRSQMGGEAFF
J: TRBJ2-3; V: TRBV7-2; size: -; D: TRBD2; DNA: TGTGCCAGCAGCTTAAGGGTAGGACTAGAGACAGATACGCAGTATTTT; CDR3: CASSLRVGLETDTQYF
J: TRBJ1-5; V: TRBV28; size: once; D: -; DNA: TGTGCCAGCAGAATGGGGGGAAGTCAGCCCCAGCATTTT; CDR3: CASRMGGSQPQHF
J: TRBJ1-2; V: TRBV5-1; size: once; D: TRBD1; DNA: TGCGCCAGCAGCTTACTGGGACAGGGGGGCTATGGCTACACCTTC; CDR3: CASSLLGQGGYGYTF
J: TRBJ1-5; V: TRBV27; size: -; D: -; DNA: TGTGCCAGCAGTTTAGGGGCCAATCAGCCCCAGCATTTT; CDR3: CASSLGANQPQHF
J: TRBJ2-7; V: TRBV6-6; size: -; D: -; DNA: TGTGCCAGCAGTATATTGTCCTACGAGCAGTACTTC; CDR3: CASSILSYEQYF
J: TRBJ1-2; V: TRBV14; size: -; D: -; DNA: TGCGCCAGCAGCCAAGATTGGGGGTCTTACTCTCATGGCTACACCTTC; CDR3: CASSQDWGSYSHGYTF
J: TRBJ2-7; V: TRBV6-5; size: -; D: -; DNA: TGTGCCAGCAGTTACTCGCTCGAGCAGTACTTC; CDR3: CASSYSLEQYF
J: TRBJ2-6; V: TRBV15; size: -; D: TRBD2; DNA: TGTGCCACCAGCAGAGACAGACTAGCGGGAGAAGACTCTGGGGCCAACGTCCTGACTTTC; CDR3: CATSRDRLAGEDSGANVLTF
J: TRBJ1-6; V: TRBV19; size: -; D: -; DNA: TGTGCCAGTATCGCTCAGAGCTCCTATAATTCACCCCTCCACTTT; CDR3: CASIAQSSYNSPLHF
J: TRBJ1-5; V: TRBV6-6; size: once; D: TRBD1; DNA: TGTGCCAGCAGTCTTTTTGGGACAGACCCCCAAGGCAATCAGCCCCAGCATTTT; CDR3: CASSLFGTDPQGNQPQHF
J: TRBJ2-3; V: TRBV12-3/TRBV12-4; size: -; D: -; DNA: TGTGCCAGCAGTACCGGGACTCATACGCAGTATTTT; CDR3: CASSTGTHTQYF
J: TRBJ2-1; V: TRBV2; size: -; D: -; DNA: TGTGCCAGCAGTGTGTATGAGCAGTTCTTC; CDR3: CASSVYEQFF
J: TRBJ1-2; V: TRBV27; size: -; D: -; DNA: TGTGCCAGCAGTTTATCGACCCCAGGGAAGGGCTATGGCTACACCTTC; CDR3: CASSLSTPGKGYGYTF
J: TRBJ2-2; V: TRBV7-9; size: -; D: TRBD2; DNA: TGTGCCAGCAGCTTAAGCGGGGGGAACACCGGGGAGCTGTTTTTT; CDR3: CASSLSGGNTGELFF
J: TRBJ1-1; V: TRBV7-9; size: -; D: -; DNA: TGTGCCAGCAGCTTGACAGCTGAAGCTTTCTTT; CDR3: CASSLTAEAFF
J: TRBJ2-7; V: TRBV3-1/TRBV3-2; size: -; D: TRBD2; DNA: TGTGCCAGCAGCTCCCGAGAGCGGGAGTTGCGCAGCGAGCAGTACTTC; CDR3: CASSSRERELRSEQYF
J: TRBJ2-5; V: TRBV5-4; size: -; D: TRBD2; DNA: TGTGCCAGCAGCTTGATCAGCGGGGGTCAAGAGACCCAGTACTTC; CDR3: CASSLISGGQETQYF
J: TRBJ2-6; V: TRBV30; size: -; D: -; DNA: TGTGCCTGGAGTGTACTGGCTGGGGCCAACGTCCTGACTTTC; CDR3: CAWSVLAGANVLTF
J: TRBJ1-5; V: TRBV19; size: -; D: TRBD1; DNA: TGTGCCAGTACCAAGACAGGGGCCAGCAATCAGCCCCAGCATTTT; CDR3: CASTKTGASNQPQHF
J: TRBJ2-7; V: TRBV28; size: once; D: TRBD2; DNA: TGTGCCAGCAGTTTCGAGGTCTCCCCTAGCGGGAACTACGAGCAGTACTTC; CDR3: CASSFEVSPSGNYEQYF
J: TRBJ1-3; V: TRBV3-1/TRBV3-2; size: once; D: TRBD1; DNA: TGTGCCAGCAGCCAAGGACAGGGCTCTGGAAACACCATATATTTT; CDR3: CASSQGQGSGNTIYF
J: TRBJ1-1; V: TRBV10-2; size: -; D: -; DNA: TGCGCCAGCAGTGAAGGGCAGGGGAGATTTAGAAACACTGAAGCTTTCTTT; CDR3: CASSEGQGRFRNTEAFF
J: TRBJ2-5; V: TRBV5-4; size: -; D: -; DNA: TGTGCCAGCAGTGGACAGTACTCACAAGAGACCCAGTACTTC; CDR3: CASSGQYSQETQYF
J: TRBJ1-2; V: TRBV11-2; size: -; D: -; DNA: TGTGCCAGCACCCTCGCCGGGGGGTCCTATGGCTACACCTTC; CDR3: CASTLAGGSYGYTF
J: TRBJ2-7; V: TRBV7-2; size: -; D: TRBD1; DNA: TGTGCCAGCAGCCCGGACAGGGGGCAATACGAGCAGTACTTC; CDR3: CASSPDRGQYEQYF
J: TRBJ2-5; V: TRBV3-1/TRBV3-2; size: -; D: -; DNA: TGTGCCAGCAGCCAGGAGGGGACCCAGTACTTC; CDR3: CASSQEGTQYF
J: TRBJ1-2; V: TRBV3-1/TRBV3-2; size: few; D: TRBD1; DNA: TGTGCCAGCAGCCAAAGCCGCAGGGGGATTTTCCATGGCTACACCTTC; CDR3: CASSQSRRGIFHGYTF
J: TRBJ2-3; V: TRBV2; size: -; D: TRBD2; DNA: TGTGCCAGCACCAGACTCCCTAGCGGGGTTAGCACAGATACGCAGTATTTT; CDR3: CASTRLPSGVSTDTQYF